The present TCR beta chain was sequenced within a study of response to subunit inactivated influenza vaccine. The germline V and J ends were trimmed by 2 bases and 6 bases, with 6 bases remaining between them. The CDR3 consists of 12 residues. Germline CDR1 is LNHDA and CDR2 is SQIVND (reference sequence). Study outcomes and limitations: T cells newly recruited by each seasonal influenza vaccination are few, the authors suggested.

To note about this clonotype: Its antigen is still unknown.

TCRdb used MiXCR to reprocess the RT-PCR reads, holding one entry per CDR3 protein. The profile covers around 500,000 distinct CDR3 sequences, with around 9.9% appearing a single time and more than 10% taken by the ten largest. The source material was PBMCs from blood, sampled roughly 46 days after vaccination. The genes are TRBV19 and TRBJ2-3, with D possibly being TRBD2 (5 bases). The receptor was isolated from a man aged 50-60 years who received an inactivated influenza vaccine. The chain's CDR3 is CASSITGDTQYF. The CDR3 nucleotides are TGTGCCAGTAGTATAACGGGGGATACGCAGTATTTT.